What follows are 24 T cell receptor beta chains derived from one specimen sequenced in a study of cytomegalovirus exposure and HLA in healthy donors. Both 60 Vbeta primers and 13 Jbeta primers went into the PCR. Some clones are missing from TCRdb's copy, which holds only in-frame ones; the method was immunoSEQ multiplex PCR. The sample contains about 43,000 clones, about half of which appear only once. The sequenced sample was PBMCs. The receptors here all came from a man aged 55 to 70 in good health and CMV-seronegative.

This chain joins TRBV29-1 and TRBJ2-7; a weak D match, TRBD1 (6 bases). This CDR3 is built from 13 residues. Trimming cost V 7 bases and J 3 bases, with 16 bases left between them. The germline V gene encodes CDR1 SQVTM and CDR2 ANQGSEA. For the CDR3, the DNA is TGCAGCGCACGAGCACAGGGAGTCTACGAGCAGTACTTC. It is translated as CSARAQGVYEQYF.

This clone was recorded a few times. The V call is TRBV7-2, the J call TRBJ2-5, with D maybe TRBD2 (6 bases). This CDR3 has 16 amino acids. Germline CDR1 and CDR2: SGHTA and FQGNSA. Trimming cost V 3 bases and J 0 bases, with 14 bases left between them. CDR3 in DNA: TGTGCCAGCAGCTTTATGGCTAGCGCCTACCAAGAGACCCAGTACTTC. This gives the protein CASSFMASAYQETQYF.

This clone was detected only a few times. The chain links TRBV7-6 to TRBJ2-7; 14 bases agree with TRBD2. V trimming: 5 bases; J trimming: 0 bases; junction bases outside the gene matches: 9. CDR3 length equals 18 residues. Germline assignment: CDR1 SGHVS and CDR2 FNYEAQ. The CDR3 region is CASSPGTSGSPLSYEQYF. CDR3 sequence (DNA): TGTGCCAGCAGCCCCGGGACTAGCGGGAGTCCTCTCTCCTACGAGCAGTACTTC. Supplemented by reference TRBV7-6 and TRBJ2-7, the full variable domain reads GAGVSQSPRYKVTKRGQDVALRCDPISGHVSLYWYRQALGQGPEFLTYFNYEAQQDKSGLPNDRFSAERPEGSISTLTIQRTEQRDSAMYRCASSPGTSGSPLSYEQYFGPGTRLTVT.

This chain connects TRBV4-3 to TRBJ2-7; TRBD1 might be the D (6 bases). CDR3 size: 14 residues. V lost 4 bases, J lost 5 bases, and 15 bases lay in between. Germline CDR1 reads LGHNA; CDR2 reads YSLEER. The CDR3 protein is CASSPPGASHEQYF. CDR3 in DNA: TGCGCCAGCAGCCCTCCAGGGGCGTCCCACGAGCAGTACTTC.

The chain has TRBV30 and TRBJ1-3; no clear D. V lost 1 base, J lost 7 bases, and 8 bases lay in between. Germline CDR1 is GTSNPN and CDR2 is SVGIG (reference sequence). This CDR3 is built from 12 residues. CDR3 sequence: CAWSGPRNTIYF. The CDR3 nucleotides read TGTGCCTGGAGTGGTCCACGGAACACCATATATTTT.

The V call is TRBV5-1, the J call TRBJ1-1; D is undetermined. Deletions cut 4 bases from V and 3 bases from J, with 13 bases between. Germline V gene data show CDR1 as SGHRS and CDR2 as YFSETQ. The CDR3 has 14 amino acids. The DNA of the CDR3 is TGCGCCAGCAGCCCTCTCGGGAGGGACACTGAAGCTTTCTTT. Amino acid sequence: CASSPLGRDTEAFF.

This clone occurred a few times. The chain is built from TRBV2 and TRBJ1-1; D unclear. Germline lookup yields CDR1 SNHLY and CDR2 FYNNEI. This CDR3 region has 16 residues. Trimming left V 6 bases short and J 4 bases short, with 21 bases between. The CDR3 coding sequence is TGTGCCAGCAGCCCCCGAACGACCCCTCGCGGCACTGAAGCTTTCTTT. This gives the protein CASSPRTTPRGTEAFF.

The chain has TRBV30 and TRBJ1-2, with D possibly matching TRBD1 (6 bases). This CDR3 is 12 amino acids long. Germline values: CDR1 GTSNPN, CDR2 SVGIG (reference sequence). V was cut by 2 bases and J by 8 bases, with 12 bases left in between. DNA for the CDR3: TGTGCCTGGAGTCAGGGGAATATGGGCTACACCTTC. It encodes CAWSQGNMGYTF.

This clone is termed medium-sized. The chain combines TRBV7-2 with TRBJ2-1; possibly TRBD2 for D (6 bases). Germline-derived CDR1 and CDR2 are SGHTA and FQGNSA. V was trimmed by 5 bases and J by 6 bases, leaving 17 bases between them. The CDR3 contains 15 residues. The DNA of the CDR3 is TGTGCCAGCAGCCCAGGCACTAGCCGTGTCAATGAGCAGTTCTTC. This encodes CASSPGTSRVNEQFF.

There are a few counts of this clone. The rearrangement links TRBV11-2 to TRBJ2-7; no clear D gene. There are 14 residues in the CDR3. Germline CDR1 and CDR2: SGHAT and FQNNGV. V gave up 5 bases and J gave up 3 bases, with 14 bases separating them. The CDR3 is CASSPFEEFYEQYF. The CDR3 DNA is TGTGCCAGCAGCCCCTTTGAGGAGTTCTACGAGCAGTACTTC.

The table lists this clone with a few counts. The rearrangement uses TRBV5-1 and TRBJ2-7, with D tentatively TRBD1 (6 bases). Germline CDR1 and CDR2: SGHRS and YFSETQ. This CDR3 has 14 amino acids. Trimming took off 4 bases at V and 9 bases at J, with 20 bases between the two ends. CDR3 amino acids: CASSPGQLAESQYF. The CDR3 coding sequence is TGCGCCAGCAGCCCCGGACAGCTTGCCGAGTCGCAGTACTTC.

J is TRBJ2-3 and V is TRBV6-4; TRBD2 might be the D (6 bases). The germline CDR1 and CDR2 sequences are MRHNA and SNTAGT. V was pared by 0 bases and J by 0 bases, with 10 bases between. This CDR3 contains 16 residues. The CDR3 loop reads CASSDSASVSTDTQYF. The CDR3 DNA is TGTGCCAGCAGTGACTCGGCTAGCGTTAGCACAGATACGCAGTATTTT.

This sequence joins TRBV19 and TRBJ1-1; D gene ambiguous. Germline lookup yields CDR1 LNHDA and CDR2 SQIVND (reference sequence). The CDR3 spans 14 residues. The ends were cut back, 1 base at V and 0 bases at J, with 6 bases in the middle. CDR3 amino acids: CASSIGEMNTEAFF. For the CDR3, the DNA is TGTGCCAGTAGTATAGGGGAGATGAACACTGAAGCTTTCTTT.

This clone has only a few counts. This rearrangement joins TRBV9 to TRBJ2-7; 7 positions match TRBD1. This CDR3 contains 14 residues. V lost 3 bases, J lost 2 bases, and 5 bases stayed unmatched. Per the germline V gene, CDR1 is SGDLS and CDR2 is YYNGEE. DNA of the CDR3: TGTGCCAGCAGCGCCCGGGACAGTACCTACGAGCAGTACTTC. Amino acid sequence: CASSARDSTYEQYF.

The chain couples TRBV28 to TRBJ2-7; the match to TRBD1 covers 9 bases. Germline values: CDR1 MDHEN, CDR2 SYDVKM. This CDR3 comprises 14 residues. The V segment lost 3 bases and the J segment 13 bases; nucleotides outside the gene matches: 13. CDR3 protein: CASSLGGRDRAFYF. Here the CDR3 DNA reads TGTGCCAGCAGTTTGGGGGGCCGGGACAGGGCCTTTTACTTC.

The chain employs TRBV7-9 and TRBJ2-6; D unresolved. With 8 bases removed from V and 0 bases from J, the gap between germline ends came to 8 bases. Germline-derived CDR1 and CDR2 are SEHNR and FQNEAQ (reference sequence). The CDR3 has 14 amino acids. DNA of the CDR3: TGTGCCAGCCCCCCCCACTCTGGGGCCAACGTCCTGACTTTC. This gives the protein CASPPHSGANVLTF.

V and J are TRBV7-2 and TRBJ1-1; TRBD1 matches at 9 bases. The CDR3 sequence is 15 residues long. Looked up from germline, CDR1 is SGHTA and CDR2 is FQGNSA. The J segment lost 5 bases and the V segment lost 2 bases, leaving 6 bases of the junction unmatched. The CDR3 region has the DNA TGTGCCAGCAGCTTATTTAACAGGGGGCAAACTGAAGCTTTCTTT. Translation gives CASSLFNRGQTEAFF.

This clone occurred once. J is TRBJ1-4 and V is TRBV7-2; the D gene is possibly TRBD1 (6 bases). Germline V gene sequence: CDR1 SGHTA, CDR2 FQGNSA. The CDR3 runs to 14 residues. V was pared by 5 bases and J by 7 bases, with 14 bases between. CDR3 bases: TGTGCCAGCAGCCCGGGACAACGCCTTGAAAAACTGTTTTTT. Translating it yields CASSPGQRLEKLFF.

The V and J genes are TRBV27 and TRBJ1-6, with TRBD1 as a possible D gene (6 bases). Germline V CDR1 and CDR2: MNHEY, SMNVEV (reference sequence). Trimming took off 5 bases at V and 10 bases at J, with 12 bases between the two ends. CDR3 size: 13 residues. CDR3 sequence reads: CASSPWGRSPLHF. The CDR3 DNA reads as TGTGCCAGCAGTCCATGGGGGCGGTCACCCCTCCACTTT.

This clone appeared a few times. The genes are TRBV19 and TRBJ2-6; D possibly corresponds to TRBD2 (5 bases). CDR1 is LNHDA and CDR2 is SQIVND in the germline V gene (reference sequence). V was clipped by 1 base and J by 4 bases, with 11 bases between them. The CDR3 is 16 amino acids. The CDR3 DNA is TGTGCCAGTAGTATAGGACGGGGTGTCGGGGCCAACGTCCTGACTTTC. It specifies CASSIGRGVGANVLTF.

The gene calls are TRBV28 and TRBJ1-1, with D tentatively TRBD1 (5 bases). The CDR3 length is 13 residues. Trimming pared 6 bases from V and 5 bases from J, leaving 13 bases between. CDR1 MDHEN and CDR2 SYDVKM come from the germline V gene. CDR3 sequence (DNA): TGTGCCAGCAGCTTAACTGGGGCGACTGAAGCTTTCTTT. Its protein is CASSLTGATEAFF.

The table lists this clone with a few counts. The rearrangement uses TRBV18 and TRBJ2-5; no firm D call. The CDR3 runs 13 residues. The V end lost 3 bases, the J end lost 5 bases, and 10 bases lay between the germline ends. From germline, CDR1 is KGHSH and CDR2 LQKENI. CDR3 residues: CASSPPSAETQYF. In DNA, the CDR3 is TGTGCCAGCTCACCGCCCAGCGCTGAGACCCAGTACTTC.

The chain uses TRBV10-2 and TRBJ1-2; maybe TRBD1 (6 bases). The CDR3 covers 13 residues. V lost 4 bases and J lost 8, with 14 bases in between. Per germline, CDR1 WSHSY and CDR2 SAAADI. The CDR3 region is CASSAPGARGYTF. CDR3 sequence (DNA): TGCGCCAGCAGTGCTCCAGGGGCGCGGGGCTACACCTTC.

The rearrangement links TRBV4-3 to TRBJ2-2; 9 bases fit TRBD1. The length of the CDR3 is 15 residues. Per the germline V gene, CDR1 is LGHNA and CDR2 is YSLEER. V lost 6 bases, J lost 0 bases, and 2 bases stayed unmatched. The CDR3 DNA is TGCGCCAGCAGAAGGGACAGGGCGAACACCGGGGAGCTGTTTTTT. This translates into CASRRDRANTGELFF.